This record looks at one T cell receptor beta chain sequence and its context. The antigen is not known. Data came from immunoSEQ multiplex PCR; TCRdb stores just in-frame clones and leaves some out. This table holds over 100,000 clones, 75% to 90% found once. The sample originates from a study of OX40 agonist ivuxolimab in advanced cancers. Overall study results and limits: Near-lowest levels of clonal expansion characterized partial responders at 0.1-3.0 mg/kg.

Looked up from germline, CDR1 is SGHTA and CDR2 is FQGNSA. This CDR3 region has 14 residues. The V segment lost 2 bases and the J segment 7 bases; nucleotides outside the gene matches: 3. Sequences were derived from CD4+ or CD8+ T cells sorted from blood, sampled in a trial of the OX40 agonist ivuxolimab. This TCR came from an adult with an advanced solid tumor such as melanoma, head and neck, liver or kidney cancer. The chain recombines TRBV7-2 with TRBJ1-4; 8 positions match TRBD1. The CDR3 region has the DNA TGTGCCAGCAGCTTAACAGGGGGTACTGAAAAACTGTTTTTT. Translated: CASSLTGGTEKLFF.